These T cell receptor beta chains were read from a single sample in a study of early stage breast cancer tumors. Produced via immunoSEQ multiplex PCR; TCRdb's table is partial and in-frame only. In the table there are 45,000 to 60,000 clones, over 80% of which are singletons. Input material: blood. Receptor source: a person aged 65 to 85 with breast cancer. The CDR3 runs from the conserved cysteine through the conserved F or W. The D gene is left open where the match is weak. Clone size appears in some rows only: once, few, many, or a class for an expanded clone.

clone_size	d_call	j_call	v_call	cdr3_aa	cdr3_nt
NA	TRBD1	TRBJ1-2	TRBV28	CASTKQDRENGYTF	TGTGCCAGCACAAAACAGGACAGGGAAAATGGCTACACCTTC
few	NA	TRBJ1-1	TRBV5-8	CASSASPHTGLWEAFF	TGTGCCAGCAGCGCGAGTCCCCACACAGGCCTTTGGGAAGCTTTCTTT
few	NA	TRBJ2-3	TRBV11-3	CASSGGAGDTQYF	TGTGCCAGCAGCGGGGGGGCTGGGGATACGCAGTATTTT
NA	TRBD1	TRBJ2-3	TRBV11-2	CASSYSGQRTDTQYF	TGTGCCAGCAGCTACTCGGGACAGCGCACAGATACGCAGTATTTT
NA	NA	TRBJ2-3	TRBV19	CASSIGGGLLSTDTQYF	TGTGCCAGTAGTATAGGAGGCGGCCTCCTTAGCACAGATACGCAGTATTTT
NA	TRBD1	TRBJ1-2	TRBV5-4	CASSLGDRSYTF	TGTGCCAGCAGCTTGGGGGACAGGTCCTACACCTTC
NA	NA	TRBJ1-1	TRBV6-5	CASSLLGRSEAFF	TGTGCCAGCAGTTTACTCGGTAGGAGTGAAGCTTTCTTT
NA	NA	TRBJ2-5	TRBV30	CAWTIRRETQYF	TGTGCCTGGACCATACGGAGGGAGACCCAGTACTTC
NA	TRBD1	TRBJ1-4	TRBV19	CASRRVTGSNEKLFF	TGTGCCAGCCGCCGTGTGACAGGGTCTAATGAAAAACTGTTTTTT
NA	TRBD1	TRBJ1-6	TRBV6-6	CASSRNRGEDSPLHF	TGTGCCAGCAGCCGCAACAGGGGTGAGGATTCACCCCTCCACTTT
few	TRBD1	TRBJ1-1	TRBV7-9	CASSLGQGDTEAFF	TGTGCCAGCAGCTTAGGACAGGGCGACACTGAAGCTTTCTTT
NA	TRBD1	TRBJ2-7	TRBV7-8	CASSIRQGAYEQYF	TGTGCCAGCAGCATTCGACAGGGGGCCTACGAGCAGTACTTC
NA	NA	TRBJ2-5	TRBV27	CASSQTAQETQYF	TGTGCCAGCAGCCAGACAGCCCAAGAGACCCAGTACTTC
NA	NA	TRBJ1-2	TRBV5-4	CASSPDKNYGYTF	TGTGCCAGCAGCCCAGACAAGAACTATGGCTACACCTTC
NA	NA	TRBJ1-1	TRBV6-5	CASSYERDYTEAFF	TGTGCCAGCAGTTACGAAAGAGATTACACTGAAGCTTTCTTT
NA	TRBD1	TRBJ2-5	TRBV6-1	CASSEDREPETQYF	TGTGCCAGCAGTGAGGACAGGGAGCCAGAGACCCAGTACTTC
NA	TRBD2	TRBJ2-5	TRBV7-2	CASSVGLAGTLIQETQYF	TGTGCCAGCAGCGTGGGACTAGCGGGGACTCTAATACAAGAGACCCAGTACTTC
NA	NA	TRBJ2-7	TRBV9	CASSVGDSAYEQYF	TGTGCCAGCAGCGTAGGGGACTCGGCCTACGAGCAGTACTTC
medium-sized	NA	TRBJ1-6	TRBV5-4	CASSLARGGHSPLHF	TGTGCCAGCAGCTTGGCCCGGGGGGGGCATTCACCCCTCCACTTT
NA	NA	TRBJ1-2	TRBV18	CASSTSDWRGYTF	TGTGCCAGCTCAACATCGGACTGGCGAGGCTACACCTTC
NA	NA	TRBJ1-1	TRBV27	CASSFHTGNTEAFF	TGTGCCAGCAGTTTCCACACAGGGAACACTGAAGCTTTCTTT
NA	NA	TRBJ2-5	TRBV5-1	CASSFPEETQYF	TGCGCCAGCAGCTTCCCAGAAGAGACCCAGTACTTC
NA	TRBD2	TRBJ2-5	TRBV6-6	CASSYGGGRAGETQYF	TGTGCCAGCAGTTACGGGGGCGGGAGGGCCGGAGAGACCCAGTACTTC
NA	TRBD1	TRBJ2-2	TRBV5-6	CASSLGGQGGSTGELFF	TGTGCCAGCAGCTTGGGGGGACAGGGAGGTTCCACCGGGGAGCTGTTTTTT
NA	NA	TRBJ1-2	TRBV7-2	CASSLDKSYGYTF	TGTGCCAGCAGCTTGGACAAGAGCTATGGCTACACCTTC
NA	TRBD1	TRBJ2-3	TRBV5-5	CASSQIQGADTQYF	TGTGCCAGCAGCCAAATTCAGGGGGCAGATACGCAGTATTTT
few	NA	TRBJ1-5	TRBV27	CASSLQGKAYQPQHF	TGTGCCAGCAGTCTACAGGGTAAGGCGTATCAGCCCCAGCATTTT
NA	TRBD1	TRBJ1-2	TRBV4-3	CASSPTGAYNYGYTF	TGCGCCAGCAGCCCGACAGGGGCGTATAACTATGGCTACACCTTC
NA	TRBD1	TRBJ1-6	TRBV5-3	CARSDIQGDNSPLHF	TGTGCCAGAAGCGATATACAGGGGGATAATTCACCCCTCCACTTT
NA	TRBD1	TRBJ2-5	TRBV5-1	CASSPTGVGETQYF	TGCGCCAGCAGCCCGACAGGGGTGGGGGAGACCCAGTACTTC
NA	NA	TRBJ1-3	TRBV7-2	CASSRDTGSGNTIYF	TGTGCCAGCAGTCGCGATACAGGGTCGGGAAACACCATATATTTT
NA	NA	TRBJ1-2	TRBV9	CASSAGRQSGYGYTF	TGTGCCAGCAGCGCTGGTAGGCAGTCGGGATATGGCTACACCTTC
NA	NA	TRBJ1-1	TRBV19	CARSQVNTEAFF	TGTGCCAGGAGTCAGGTGAACACTGAAGCTTTCTTT
NA	NA	TRBJ1-2	TRBV25-1	CASSDDRGDLRTNYGYTF	TGTGCCAGCAGTGACGACCGAGGAGACCTGAGAACTAACTATGGCTACACCTTC
NA	TRBD1	TRBJ2-7	TRBV7-8	CASSVRDRGFYEQYF	TGTGCCAGCAGCGTCCGGGACAGGGGTTTCTACGAGCAGTACTTC
once	NA	TRBJ1-1	TRBV19	CASSPGRTWNTEAFF	TGTGCCAGTAGCCCTGGACGGACTTGGAACACTGAAGCTTTCTTT
once	TRBD2	TRBJ2-3	TRBV7-2	CASSLTSRGGDDTQYF	TGTGCCAGCAGCTTAACCTCGCGGGGGGGCGATGATACGCAGTATTTT
NA	TRBD2	TRBJ2-5	TRBV4-1	CASSQARTSGRADVVTQYF	TGCGCCAGCAGCCAAGCCCGGACTAGCGGGAGGGCCGACGTGGTGACCCAGTACTTC
few	NA	TRBJ2-5	TRBV7-7	CASSDRGETQYF	TGTGCCAGCAGCGATAGGGGAGAGACCCAGTACTTC
NA	TRBD1	TRBJ1-2	TRBV29-1	CSVQWTGSNYGYTF	TGCAGCGTTCAATGGACAGGGTCTAACTATGGCTACACCTTC
NA	TRBD1	TRBJ2-5	TRBV5-1	CASSWGPGGETQYF	TGCGCCAGCAGCTGGGGACCAGGGGGAGAGACCCAGTACTTC
NA	TRBD1	TRBJ2-7	TRBV7-6	CASSPSVRDSSYEQYF	TGTGCCAGCAGCCCTTCAGTCCGGGACAGCTCCTACGAGCAGTACTTC
few	TRBD1	TRBJ2-3	TRBV10-2	CASSVWNRDSPDTQYF	TGCGCCAGCAGTGTGTGGAACCGGGACAGCCCAGATACGCAGTATTTT
NA	TRBD1	TRBJ2-1	TRBV20-1	CSAGPGQRPFF	TGCAGTGCGGGCCCGGGACAGAGACCGTTCTTC
NA	NA	TRBJ2-5	TRBV10-2	CASSESRQAETQYF	TGCGCCAGCAGTGAGTCGAGACAGGCCGAGACCCAGTACTTC
NA	NA	TRBJ2-7	TRBV7-8	CASSLLARSSEQYF	TGTGCCAGCAGCCTATTAGCGCGGTCAAGCGAGCAGTACTTC
NA	NA	TRBJ1-3	TRBV6-1	CASSESSTPGNTIYF	TGTGCCAGCAGTGAAAGCTCAACCCCGGGAAACACCATATATTTT
NA	TRBD2	TRBJ2-5	TRBV5-6	CASSWGGGETQYF	TGTGCCAGCAGCTGGGGCGGGGGGGAGACCCAGTACTTC
NA	NA	TRBJ2-5	TRBV29-1	CSALGRKPGLETQYF	TGCAGCGCCCTGGGCCGCAAGCCTGGCCTGGAGACCCAGTACTTC
NA	TRBD1	TRBJ2-1	TRBV11-2	CASSLVTGRYNEQFF	TGTGCCAGCAGCTTAGTGACAGGGAGATACAATGAGCAGTTCTTC
NA	TRBD2	TRBJ2-5	TRBV7-2	CASSFTLAGGQETQYF	TGTGCCAGCAGCTTTACTCTAGCGGGAGGCCAAGAGACCCAGTACTTC
NA	NA	TRBJ2-1	TRBV7-2	CASSPPGSGANEQFF	TGTGCCAGCAGCCCCCCGGGTTCAGGGGCCAATGAGCAGTTCTTC
NA	TRBD2	TRBJ2-2	TRBV18	CASSPPASGGTGELFF	TGTGCCAGCTCACCACCGGCTAGCGGGGGAACCGGGGAGCTGTTTTTT
NA	NA	TRBJ1-5	TRBV18	CASSPSQGSGQPQHF	TGTGCCAGCTCACCATCACAGGGAAGTGGTCAGCCCCAGCATTTT